This T cell receptor beta chain was captured in a study of vaccination and CD4 T cells after COVID-19. In the study overall: PCR on nasal swabs identified SARS-CoV-2 in convalescent patients, of whom fewer than 10 were mild and one severe. Post-vaccine specimens were obtained a median approximately 70 days after dose two (range 14 to 241). As control conditions, cultures were given either a CEFX pool serving as positive control, an HIV-1 Nef pool, or no peptide at all.

Treatment specified: approximately 11-day PBMC culture with coronavirus spike peptide pools or control peptides (ViraFEST assay). A note on this clonotype: What it binds is not known.

Germline V gene data show CDR1 as LNHNV and CDR2 as YYDKDF (reference sequence). Trimming took off 6 bases at V and 1 base at J, with 9 bases between the two ends. CDR3 length equals 13 residues. CD4+ T cells that had been cultured provided DNA sequenced with the Oncomine TCR Beta short-read assay. Cultured CD4+ T cells yielded the extracted genomic DNA. MiXCR was run by TCRdb on the PCR reads, yielding one entry per CDR3 protein. The sample gives more than 20,000 distinct CDR3 sequences, under 55% of which show up once; roughly 4.8% is in the top ten. The chain is built from TRBV15 and TRBJ1-1; D is ambiguous. The sequencing sample was made of CD4+ T cells from blood, cultured in vitro. The sequence came from a human donor who had recovered from COVID-19. The CDR3: CATSRLQNTEAFF. CDR3 nucleotides: TGTGCCACCAGTAGGCTTCAGAACACTGAAGCTTTCTTT. Full variable domain (missing parts from reference TRBV15 and TRBJ1-1): DAMVIQNPRYQVTQFGKPVTLSCSQTLNHNVMYWYQQKSSQAPKLLFHYYDKDFNNEADTPDNFQSRRPNTSFCFLDIRSPGLGDTAMYLCATSRLQNTEAFFGQGTRLTVV.